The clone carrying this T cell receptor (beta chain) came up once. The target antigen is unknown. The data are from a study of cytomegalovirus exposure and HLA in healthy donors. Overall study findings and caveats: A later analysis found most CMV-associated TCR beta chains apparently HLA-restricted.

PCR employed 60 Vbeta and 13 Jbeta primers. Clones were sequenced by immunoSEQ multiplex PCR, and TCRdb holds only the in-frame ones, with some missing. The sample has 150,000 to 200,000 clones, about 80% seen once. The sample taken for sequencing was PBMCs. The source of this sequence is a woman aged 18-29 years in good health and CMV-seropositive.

CDR3 nucleotide sequence: TGTGCCAGCAGCTTAGGCAGCGTCGGATCACCCCTCCACTTT. Protein sequence: CASSLGSVGSPLHF. The chain has TRBV11-3 and TRBJ1-6; D ambiguous. Germline V gene sequence: CDR1 SGHNT, CDR2 YENEEA. The CDR3 has 14 amino acids. V gave up 1 base and J gave up 10 bases, with 11 bases separating them.